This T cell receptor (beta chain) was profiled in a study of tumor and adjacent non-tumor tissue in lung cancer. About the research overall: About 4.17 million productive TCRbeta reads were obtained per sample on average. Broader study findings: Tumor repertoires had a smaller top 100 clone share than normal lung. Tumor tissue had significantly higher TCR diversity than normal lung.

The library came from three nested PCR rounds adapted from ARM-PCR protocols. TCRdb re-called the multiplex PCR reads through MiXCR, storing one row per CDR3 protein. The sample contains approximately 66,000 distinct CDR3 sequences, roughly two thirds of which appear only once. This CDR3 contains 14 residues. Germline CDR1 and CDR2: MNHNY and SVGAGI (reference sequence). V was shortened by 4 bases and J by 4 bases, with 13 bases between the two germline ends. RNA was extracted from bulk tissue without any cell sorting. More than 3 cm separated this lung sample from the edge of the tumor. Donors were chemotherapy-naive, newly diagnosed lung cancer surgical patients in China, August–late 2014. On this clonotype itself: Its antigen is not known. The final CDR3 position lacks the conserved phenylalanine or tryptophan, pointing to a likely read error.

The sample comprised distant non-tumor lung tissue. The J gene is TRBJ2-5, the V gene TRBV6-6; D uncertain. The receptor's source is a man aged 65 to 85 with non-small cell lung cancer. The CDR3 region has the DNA TGTGCCAGCAGTTGCCAGCCCAGTAGAGAGACCCAGTACCTC. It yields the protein CASSCQPSRETQYL.